This record covers a single TCR beta chain. Antigen: not known. The data derive from a study of cytomegalovirus exposure and HLA in healthy donors. The CDR3 has 17 residues. J was trimmed by 2 bases and V by 3 bases; bases with no gene match: 10. In germline, CDR1 is LNHDA, CDR2 SQIVND (reference sequence). Overall study findings and caveats: According to reports, the classifier identified cytomegalovirus status with high specificity and sensitivity. Analysis performed later showed TCR beta chains linked to HLA being more clonally expanded than equally common others.

Amplification used 60 Vbeta primers and 13 Jbeta primers. This table comes from immunoSEQ multiplex PCR, and its TCRdb copy is limited to in-frame clones, with some not included. The data contain 100,000 to 150,000 clones, 65% to 80% of them singletons. Sequenced: PBMCs. The chain employs TRBV19 and TRBJ2-1; TRBD2 aligns across 7 bases. This TCR derives from a man younger than 40 in good health and CMV-seronegative. The DNA for the CDR3 is TGTGCCAGTAGTATCCGTGATAGCGGGTCCGCCTACAATGAGCAGTTCTTC. Translation: CASSIRDSGSAYNEQFF.